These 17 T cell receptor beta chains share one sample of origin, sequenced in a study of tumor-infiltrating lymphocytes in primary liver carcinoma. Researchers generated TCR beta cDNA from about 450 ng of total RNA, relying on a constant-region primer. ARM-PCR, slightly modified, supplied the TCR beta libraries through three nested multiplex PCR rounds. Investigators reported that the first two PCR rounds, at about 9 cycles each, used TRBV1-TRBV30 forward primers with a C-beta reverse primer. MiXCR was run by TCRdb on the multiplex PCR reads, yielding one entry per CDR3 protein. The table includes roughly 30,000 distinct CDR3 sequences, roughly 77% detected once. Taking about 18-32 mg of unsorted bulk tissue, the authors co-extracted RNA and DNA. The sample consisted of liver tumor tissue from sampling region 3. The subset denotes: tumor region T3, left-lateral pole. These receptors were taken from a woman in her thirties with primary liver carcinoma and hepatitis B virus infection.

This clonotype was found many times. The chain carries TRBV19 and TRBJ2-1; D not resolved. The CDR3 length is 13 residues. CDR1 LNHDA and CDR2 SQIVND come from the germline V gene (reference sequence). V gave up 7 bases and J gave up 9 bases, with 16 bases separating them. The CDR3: CASTPRWKGEQFF. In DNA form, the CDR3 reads TGTGCCAGTACTCCTCGATGGAAGGGTGAGCAGTTCTTC.

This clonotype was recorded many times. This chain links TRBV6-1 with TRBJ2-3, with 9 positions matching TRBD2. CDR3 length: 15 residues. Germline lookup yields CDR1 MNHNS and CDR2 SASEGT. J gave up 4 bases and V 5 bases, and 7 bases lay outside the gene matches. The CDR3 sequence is CASSTRGGRADTQYF. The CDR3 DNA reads TGTGCCAGCAGTACCCGGGGCGGGAGGGCAGATACGCAGTATTTT.

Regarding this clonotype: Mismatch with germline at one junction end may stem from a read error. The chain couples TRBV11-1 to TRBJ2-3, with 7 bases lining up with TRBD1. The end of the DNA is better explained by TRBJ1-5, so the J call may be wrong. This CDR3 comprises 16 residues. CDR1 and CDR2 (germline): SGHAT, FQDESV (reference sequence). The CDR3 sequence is CASSLYRDRSTDTQHF. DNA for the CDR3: TGTGCCAGTAGCTTATACAGGGACAGAAGCACAGATACGCAGCATTTT.

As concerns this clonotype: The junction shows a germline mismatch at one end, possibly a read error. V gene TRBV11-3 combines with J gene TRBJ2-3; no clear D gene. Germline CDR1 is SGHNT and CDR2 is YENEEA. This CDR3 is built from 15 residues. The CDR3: CAGSLDRHTTDAQYF. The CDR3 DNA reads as TGTGCCGGCAGCTTAGATCGACATACTACAGATGCGCAGTATTTT.

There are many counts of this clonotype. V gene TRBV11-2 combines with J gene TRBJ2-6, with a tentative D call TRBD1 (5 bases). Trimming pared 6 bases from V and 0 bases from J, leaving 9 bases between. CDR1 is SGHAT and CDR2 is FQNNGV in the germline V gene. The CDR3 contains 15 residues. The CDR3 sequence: CASSLQASGANVLTF. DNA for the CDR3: TGTGCCAGCAGTCTACAGGCCTCTGGGGCCAACGTCCTGACTTTC.

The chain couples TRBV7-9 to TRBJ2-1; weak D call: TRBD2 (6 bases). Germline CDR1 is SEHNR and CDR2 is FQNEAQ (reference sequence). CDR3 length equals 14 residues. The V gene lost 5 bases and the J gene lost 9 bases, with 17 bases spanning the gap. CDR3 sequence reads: CASSPSVAAGEQFF. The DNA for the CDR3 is TGTGCCAGCAGCCCGAGCGTGGCAGCGGGTGAGCAGTTCTTC. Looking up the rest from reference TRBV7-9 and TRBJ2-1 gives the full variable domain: DTGVSQNPRHKITKRGQNVTFRCDPISEHNRLYWYRQTLGQGPEFLTYFQNEAQLEKSRLLSDRFSAERPKGSFSTLEIQRTEQGDSAMYLCASSPSVAAGEQFFGPGTRLTVL.

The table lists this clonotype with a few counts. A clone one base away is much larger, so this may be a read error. The CDR3 DNA is TGTACCACCGCCCCGGGACAGGGTAACCATGAGCAGTTCTTC. Translation gives CTTAPGQGNHEQFF. V usage is TRBV24-1 and J usage is TRBJ2-1, with 9 bases identical to TRBD1. The CDR3 is 14 amino acids. In germline, CDR1 is KGHDR, CDR2 SFDVKD.

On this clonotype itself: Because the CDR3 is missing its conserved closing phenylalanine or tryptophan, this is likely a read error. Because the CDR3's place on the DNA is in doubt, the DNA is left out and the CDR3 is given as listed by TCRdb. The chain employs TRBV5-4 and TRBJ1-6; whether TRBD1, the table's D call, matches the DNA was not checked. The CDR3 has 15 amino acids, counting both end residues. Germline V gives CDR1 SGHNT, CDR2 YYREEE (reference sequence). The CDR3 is CARSPRAGDNSPLHS.

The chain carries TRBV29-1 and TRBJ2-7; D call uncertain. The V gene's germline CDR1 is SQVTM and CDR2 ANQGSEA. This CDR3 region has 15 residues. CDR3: CGATEEDKDHYEQYF. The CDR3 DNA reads TGCGGCGCCACTGAGGAAGATAAGGATCACTACGAGCAGTACTTC.

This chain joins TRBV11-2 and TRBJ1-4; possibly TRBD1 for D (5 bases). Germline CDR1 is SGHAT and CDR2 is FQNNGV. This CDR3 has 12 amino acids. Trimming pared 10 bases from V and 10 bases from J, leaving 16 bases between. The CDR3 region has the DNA TGTGCCAAGAGCCCCTGCGGGGGAAAACTGTTTTTT. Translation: CAKSPCGGKLFF.

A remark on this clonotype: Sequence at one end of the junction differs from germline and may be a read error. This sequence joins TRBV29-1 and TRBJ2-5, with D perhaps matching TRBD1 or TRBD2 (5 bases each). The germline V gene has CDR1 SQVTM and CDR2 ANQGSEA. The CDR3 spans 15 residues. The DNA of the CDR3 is TGCAGCATTGAAACCGGAAGGGGAGTGGGGGAGACACAGTACTTC. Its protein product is CSIETGRGVGETQYF. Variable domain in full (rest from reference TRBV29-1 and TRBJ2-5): SAVISQKPSRDICQRGTSLTIQCQVDSQVTMMFWYRQQPGQSLTLIATANQGSEATYESGFVIDKFPISRPNLTFSTLTVSNMSPEDSSIYLCSIETGRGVGETQYFGPGTRLLVL.

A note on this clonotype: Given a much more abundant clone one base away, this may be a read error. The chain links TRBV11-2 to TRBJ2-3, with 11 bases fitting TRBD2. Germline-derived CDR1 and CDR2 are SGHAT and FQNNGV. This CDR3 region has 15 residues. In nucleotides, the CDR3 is TGTGCCAGCAGCCCAGGGACTAGCGGCACAGATACGCGGTATTTT. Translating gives CASSPGTSGTDTRYF. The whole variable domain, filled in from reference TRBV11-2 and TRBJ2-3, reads EAGVAQSPRYKIIEKRQSVAFWCNPISGHATLYWYQQILGQGPKLLIQFQNNGVVDDSQLPKDRFSAERLKGVDSTLKIQPAKLEDSAVYLCASSPGTSGTDTRYFGPGTRLTVL.

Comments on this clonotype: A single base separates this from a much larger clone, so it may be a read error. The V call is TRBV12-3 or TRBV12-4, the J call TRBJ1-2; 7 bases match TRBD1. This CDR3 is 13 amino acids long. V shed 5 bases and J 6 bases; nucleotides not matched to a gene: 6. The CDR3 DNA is TGTGCCAGCAGTCTCAAGAGGGGGCATGGCTACACCTTC. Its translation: CASSLKRGHGYTF.

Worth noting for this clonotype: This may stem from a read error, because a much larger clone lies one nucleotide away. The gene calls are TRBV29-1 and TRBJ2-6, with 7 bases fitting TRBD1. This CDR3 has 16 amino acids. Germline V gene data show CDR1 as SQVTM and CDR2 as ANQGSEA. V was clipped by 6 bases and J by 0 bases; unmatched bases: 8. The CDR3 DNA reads TGCAGCGTCCGGGAACAGGGGAGCTCTGGGGCCAACGTCCTGACTTTC. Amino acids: CSVREQGSSGANVLTF.

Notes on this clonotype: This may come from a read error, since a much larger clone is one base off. CDR3 protein: CAAQGGTVAFF. The CDR3 nucleotides read TGTGCCGCCCAGGGAGGCACTGTAGCTTTCTTT. This rearrangement joins TRBV10-3 to TRBJ1-1; D is possibly TRBD1 (5 bases). Germline loops: CDR1 ENHRY, CDR2 SYGVKD. The length of the CDR3 is 11 residues.

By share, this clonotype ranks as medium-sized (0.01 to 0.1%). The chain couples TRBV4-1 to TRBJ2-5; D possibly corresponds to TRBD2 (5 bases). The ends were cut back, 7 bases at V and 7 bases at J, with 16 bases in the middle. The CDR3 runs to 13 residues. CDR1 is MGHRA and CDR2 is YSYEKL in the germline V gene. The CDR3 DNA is TGCGCCAGCACTAATCCGAGGGAAGCGACCCAGTACTTC. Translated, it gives CASTNPREATQYF.

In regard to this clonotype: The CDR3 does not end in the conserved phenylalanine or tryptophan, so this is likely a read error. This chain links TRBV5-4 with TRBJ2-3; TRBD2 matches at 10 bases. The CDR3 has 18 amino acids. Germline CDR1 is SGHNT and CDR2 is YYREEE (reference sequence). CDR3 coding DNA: TGTGCCAGCAGTAGCCCGGCGGCTAGCGGGAGTCGGACAGATACACAGTATCTT. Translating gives CASSSPAASGSRTDTQYL.